This entry lists 17 T cell receptor beta chains sequenced from one sample in a study of T cells in women clearing cervical HPV infection. Assay used: immunoSEQ multiplex PCR; TCRdb lists only in-frame clones, some missing. The sample table includes about 25,000 clones. Input material: blood buffy coat. These receptors came from a woman aged 18-70 years with a cervical HPV16 infection that either progressed to CIN3+ or cleared (not recorded which).

Concerning this clone: The read stops 3 residues short of the end of the CDR3; the missing end is completed from the germline J gene. The rearrangement uses TRBV11-3 and TRBJ2-1, with 10 bases aligning to TRBD2. The trim removed 3 bases at V and 4 bases at J, leaving 3 bases unmatched. The CDR3 length is 15 residues. Germline V gene lookup returns CDR1 SGHNT and CDR2 YENEEA. This CDR3 reads CASSFETSGYNEQFF. CDR3 bases read: TGTGCCAGCAGCTTTGAGACTAGCGGGTACAATGAG.

This clone is called medium-sized based on its frequency. From the germline J gene comes the end of the CDR3, since the read stops 3 residues before it. The gene calls are TRBV18 and TRBJ2-2; D is perhaps TRBD2 (5 bases). This CDR3 is built from 16 residues. CDR1 and CDR2 (germline): KGHSH, LQKENI. Trimming removed 1 base at V and 4 bases at J, with 13 bases between. CDR3 protein: CASSPRPGKSTGELFF. The sequenced part of the CDR3 DNA is TGTGCCAGCTCACCACGTCCGGGGAAAAGCACCGGGGAG.

To note about this clone: The CDR3 extends 3 residues past the end of the read, so its final part is completed from the germline J gene. V is TRBV7-9 and J is TRBJ2-1, with D possibly TRBD2 on 6 matching bases. Per the germline V gene, CDR1 is SEHNR and CDR2 is FQNEAQ (reference sequence). CDR3 length: 13 amino acids. Trimming removed 1 base from V and 9 bases from J, with 10 bases in between. The sequenced CDR3 bases are TGTGCCAGCAGCTTAGGGACTACAAGTGAG. It translates to CASSLGTTSE. The CDR3, in full, reads CASSLGTTSEQFF.

A note on this clone: The read falls 3 residues short of the CDR3 end, and the missing part is taken from the germline J gene. V is TRBV5-5 and J is TRBJ2-7; the match to TRBD1 covers 9 bases. Germline loops: CDR1 SGHKS, CDR2 YYEKEE (reference sequence). The length of the CDR3 is 14 residues. Unmatched junction bases numbered 3, after V lost 3 bases and J lost 2 bases. The CDR3 region is CASSYGTGPYEQYF. The CDR3 bases that were read are TGTGCCAGCAGCTATGGGACAGGGCCCTACGAG.

A remark on this clone: The read ends 3 residues early relative to the CDR3; the germline J gene fills the gap. The rearrangement links TRBV29-1 to TRBJ1-2; D is unresolved. The CDR3 is made up of 13 amino acids. From germline, CDR1 is SQVTM and CDR2 ANQGSEA. The V and J ends lost 4 bases and 2 bases respectively, with 11 bases between them. CDR3 residues: CSVVLQMNYGYTF. Incomplete CDR3 DNA: TGCAGCGTTGTTCTGCAGATGAACTATGGC.

Note on this clone: Sequencing ends 3 residues short of the CDR3 end; the germline J gene provides the rest. V and J are TRBV19 and TRBJ2-2; a possible D gene is TRBD2 (5 bases). In germline, CDR1 is LNHDA, CDR2 SQIVND (reference sequence). The CDR3 covers 16 residues. V lost 7 bases, J lost 3 bases, and 18 bases lay in between. The CDR3 protein is CASTGAGLGHTGELFF. CDR3 DNA (partial): TGTGCCAGTACTGGTGCAGGACTGGGCCACACCGGGGAG.

The CDR3 DNA, read in part, is TGTGCCAGCAGCTTCACAGAGTCCTATGGC. Protein product: CASSFTESYG. From start to end, the CDR3 is CASSFTESYGYTF. The chain uses TRBV7-9 and TRBJ1-2, with unresolved D. The read ends 3 residues shy of where the CDR3 ends; the end is completed using the germline J gene. This CDR3 is built from 13 residues. The germline gives CDR1 SEHNR, CDR2 FQNEAQ (reference sequence). Trimming took off 3 bases at V and 4 bases at J, with 9 bases between the two ends.

CDR3 residues: CASRPTSGSYEQYF. The DNA read from the CDR3 is TGTGCCAGCAGGCCTACTAGCGGCTCCTACGAG. The chain has TRBV12-3 or TRBV12-4 and TRBJ2-7; 8 bases align to TRBD2. With the read ending 3 residues before the CDR3 end, the germline J gene is used to fill in that end. The CDR3 length is 14 residues. Unmatched junction bases numbered 4, after V lost 6 bases and J lost 0 bases.

CDR3 sequence: CASTQGIFDQPQHF. The CDR3 bases that were read are TGTGCCAGCACCCAGGGGATCTTCGATCAGCCC. This chain links TRBV6-2 or TRBV6-3 with TRBJ1-5; possible D gene TRBD1, 6 bases. The read ends 3 residues early relative to the CDR3; the germline J gene fills the gap. Germline CDR1 and CDR2: MNHEY and SVGEGT. Trimming cost V 7 bases and J 5 bases, with 15 bases left between them. This CDR3 comprises 14 residues.

The part of the CDR3 DNA that was read is TGTGCCTGGAGAGGAGGGGTCGGGTATACC. Amino acid sequence: CAWRGGVGYT. The whole CDR3 sequence reads CAWRGGVGYTIYF. The rearrangement joins TRBV30 to TRBJ1-3, with D possibly TRBD1 on 5 matching bases. Coverage ceases 3 residues before the CDR3 finishes, and the germline J gene fills in the end. The germline V gene has CDR1 GTSNPN and CDR2 SVGIG (reference sequence). The CDR3 is made up of 13 amino acids.

Details on this clone: The read finishes 3 residues shy of the CDR3 end, and the germline J gene is used to complete it. The V gene is TRBV5-1, the J gene TRBJ1-2; 8 nucleotides agree with TRBD1. The ends lost 1 base at V and 4 bases at J; junction bases unmatched: 6. Germline V gene lookup returns CDR1 SGHRS and CDR2 YFSETQ. This CDR3 spans 15 amino acids. The CDR3 loop reads CASSLLATGAYGYTF. Incomplete CDR3 DNA: TGCGCCAGCAGCTTGCTTGCGACAGGGGCCTATGGC.

For this clone: With the read ending 3 residues before the CDR3 end, the germline J gene is used to fill in that end. The rearrangement joins TRBV9 to TRBJ1-4, with 7 positions matching TRBD1. Germline V gene sequence: CDR1 SGDLS, CDR2 YYNGEE. The CDR3 has 16 amino acids. V trimming: 4 bases; J trimming: 4 bases; junction bases outside the gene matches: 10. Partial CDR3 DNA: TGTGCCAGCAGCCCAGACAGGGTCCGGGTTAATGAAAAA. It specifies CASSPDRVRVNEK. The whole CDR3 region reads CASSPDRVRVNEKLFF.

To note about this clone: The observed sequence ends 3 residues before the CDR3 terminus, with the missing tail filled in from the germline J gene. The chain employs TRBV18 and TRBJ2-7; a possible D gene is TRBD2 (7 bases). This CDR3 has 14 residues. Germline CDR1 KGHSH, CDR2 LQKENI. Trimming took off 6 bases at V and 2 bases at J, with 14 bases between the two ends. CDR3 DNA, as far as it was read: TGTGCCAGCTCCCGGGGGGCTCAGACCTACGAG. Its translation is CASSRGAQTYE. The whole CDR3 protein is CASSRGAQTYEQYF.

A note on this clone: The observed sequence ends 3 residues before the CDR3 terminus, with the missing tail filled in from the germline J gene. J is TRBJ2-1 and V is TRBV19; weak D call: TRBD1 (5 bases). The germline V gene has CDR1 LNHDA and CDR2 SQIVND (reference sequence). The CDR3 runs 14 residues. Trimming took off 3 bases at V and 7 bases at J, with 13 bases between the two ends. The DNA read from the CDR3 is TGTGCCAGTAGTATGGGCAGACAGTCGAATGAG. This codes for CASSMGRQSNE. The entire CDR3 is CASSMGRQSNEQFF.

A note on this clone: The sequence runs out 3 residues before the end of the CDR3; the remainder is reconstructed from the germline J gene. This same CDR3 is encoded by further DNA sequences in the sample. The genes are TRBV5-1 and TRBJ1-2; TRBD1 agrees at 12 bases. The CDR3 has 14 residues. J was trimmed by 4 bases and V by 4 bases; bases with no gene match: 2. Germline assignment: CDR1 SGHRS and CDR2 YFSETQ. CDR3 protein: CASSLGQGAYGYTF. Incomplete CDR3 DNA: TGCGCCAGCAGCCTGGGACAGGGGGCCTATGGC.

Comments on this clone: The read stops 3 residues short of the end of the CDR3; the missing end is completed from the germline J gene. The chain is built from TRBV20-1 and TRBJ2-5, with 7 positions matching TRBD2. This CDR3 is built from 13 residues. Germline V CDR1 and CDR2: DFQATT, SNEGSKA (reference sequence). With V trimmed by 3 bases and J by 5 bases, 6 bases remained unmatched. Partial CDR3 DNA: TGCAGTGCTAGTCCACTAGCGTCGGAGACC. Translation: CSASPLASET. The full CDR3 protein is CSASPLASETQYF.

Concerning this clone: The junction departs from germline at one end; a sequencing error may be responsible. Read sequence stops 3 residues before the CDR3 end, and the germline J gene provides the missing end. The genes are TRBV18 and TRBJ1-1; perhaps TRBD1 as D (5 bases). Germline lookup yields CDR1 KGHSH and CDR2 LQKENI. The CDR3 has 14 residues. The CDR3 bases that were read are TGTGCCAGCTCACCCAACGGTGGGGCCACTGAC. This translates into CASSPNGGATD. The CDR3 reads in full as CASSPNGGATDAFF.